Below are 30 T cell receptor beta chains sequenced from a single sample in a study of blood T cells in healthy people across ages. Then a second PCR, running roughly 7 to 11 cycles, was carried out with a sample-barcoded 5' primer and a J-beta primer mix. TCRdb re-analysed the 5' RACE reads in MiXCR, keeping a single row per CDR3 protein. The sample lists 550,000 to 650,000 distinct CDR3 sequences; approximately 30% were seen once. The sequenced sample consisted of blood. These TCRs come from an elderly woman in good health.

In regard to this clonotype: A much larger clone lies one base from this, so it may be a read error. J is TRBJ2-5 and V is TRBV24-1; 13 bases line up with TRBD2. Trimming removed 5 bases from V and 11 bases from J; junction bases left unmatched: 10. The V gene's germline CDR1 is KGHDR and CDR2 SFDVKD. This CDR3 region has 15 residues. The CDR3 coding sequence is TGTGCCACCAGTGCCCGGACTAGCGGGGGCTCTGAGCAGTACTTC. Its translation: CATSARTSGGSEQYF.

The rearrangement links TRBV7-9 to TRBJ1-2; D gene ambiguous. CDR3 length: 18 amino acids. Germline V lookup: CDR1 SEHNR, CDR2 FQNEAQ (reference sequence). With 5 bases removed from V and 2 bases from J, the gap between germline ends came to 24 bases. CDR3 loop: CASSPPNTIGSPNYGYTF. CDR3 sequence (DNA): TGTGCCAGCAGCCCCCCTAATACAATTGGGAGTCCGAACTATGGCTACACCTTC.

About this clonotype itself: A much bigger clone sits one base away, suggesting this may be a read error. The chain's CDR3 is CASSISGGMSNQPRHF. For the CDR3, the DNA is TGTGCCAGCAGTATCTCGGGGGGTATGAGCAATCAGCCCCGGCATTTT. This chain joins TRBV6-6 and TRBJ1-5; D may be TRBD1 (5 bases). Per the germline V gene, CDR1 is MNHNY and CDR2 is SVGAGI (reference sequence). This CDR3 has 16 amino acids.

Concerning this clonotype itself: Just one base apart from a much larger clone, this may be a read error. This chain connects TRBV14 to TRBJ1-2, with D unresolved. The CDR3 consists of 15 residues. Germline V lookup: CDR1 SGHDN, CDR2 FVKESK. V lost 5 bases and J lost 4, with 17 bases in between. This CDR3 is CASSRGSGFLYGYTF. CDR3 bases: TGTGCCAGCAGCAGAGGTTCGGGGTTCCTCTATGGCTACACCTTC.

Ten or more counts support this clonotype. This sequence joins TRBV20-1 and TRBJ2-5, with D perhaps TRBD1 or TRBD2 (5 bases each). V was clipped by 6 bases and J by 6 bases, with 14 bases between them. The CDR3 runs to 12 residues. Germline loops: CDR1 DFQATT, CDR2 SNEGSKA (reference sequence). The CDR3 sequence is CSAPKRDQTQYF. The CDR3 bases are TGCAGTGCCCCCAAGAGGGACCAGACCCAGTACTTC.

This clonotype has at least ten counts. This chain's CDR3 is CASSPGNYGYTF. The DNA of the CDR3 is TGTGCCAGCAGCCCGGGGAACTATGGCTACACCTTC. The chain links TRBV7-9 to TRBJ1-2; D is unclear. Germline V gene lookup returns CDR1 SEHNR and CDR2 FQNEAQ (reference sequence). The V and J ends lost 5 bases and 2 bases respectively, with 6 bases between them. The CDR3 length is 12 residues.

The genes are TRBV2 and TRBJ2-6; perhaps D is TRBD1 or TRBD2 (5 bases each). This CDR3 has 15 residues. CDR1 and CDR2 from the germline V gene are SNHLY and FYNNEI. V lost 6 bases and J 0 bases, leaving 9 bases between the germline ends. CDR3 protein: CASRGRVSGANVLTF. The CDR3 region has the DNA TGTGCCAGCAGGGGGCGGGTCTCTGGGGCCAACGTCCTGACTTTC. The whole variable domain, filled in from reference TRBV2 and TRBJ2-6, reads EPEVTQTPSHQVTQMGQEVILRCVPISNHLYFYWYRQILGQKVEFLVSFYNNEISEKSEIFDDQFSVERPDGSNFTLKIRSTKLEDSAMYFCASRGRVSGANVLTFGAGSRLTVL.

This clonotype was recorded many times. The DNA for the CDR3 is TGCAGTGCTAGAGAGGCGGTCTATGGCTACACCTTC. Encoded protein: CSAREAVYGYTF. The chain has TRBV20-1 and TRBJ1-2; D remains ambiguous. CDR1 DFQATT and CDR2 SNEGSKA come from the germline V gene (reference sequence). The CDR3 runs to 12 residues. V was trimmed by 0 bases and J by 4 bases, leaving 6 bases between them.

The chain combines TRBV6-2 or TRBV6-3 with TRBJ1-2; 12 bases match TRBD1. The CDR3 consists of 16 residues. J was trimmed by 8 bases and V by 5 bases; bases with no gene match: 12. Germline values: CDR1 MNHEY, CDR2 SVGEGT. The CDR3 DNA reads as TGTGCCAGCAGTGCGCCGGGACAGGGGGCTGGGTACGGCTACACCTTC. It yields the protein CASSAPGQGAGYGYTF.

The CDR3 protein is CSAPGGTGGSEQYF. CDR3 coding DNA: TGCAGTGCTCCGGGGGGGACAGGGGGTTCCGAGCAGTACTTC. The chain links TRBV20-1 to TRBJ2-7, with 11 bases fitting TRBD1. V shed 5 bases and J 6 bases; nucleotides not matched to a gene: 9. CDR1 is DFQATT, CDR2 SNEGSKA, per germline (reference sequence). This CDR3 has 14 amino acids.

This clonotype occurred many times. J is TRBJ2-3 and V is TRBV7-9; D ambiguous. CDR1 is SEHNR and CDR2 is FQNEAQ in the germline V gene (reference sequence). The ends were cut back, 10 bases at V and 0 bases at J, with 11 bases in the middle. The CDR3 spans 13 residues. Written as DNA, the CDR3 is TGTGCCACCGATGGAACTAGCACAGATACGCAGTATTTT. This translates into CATDGTSTDTQYF.

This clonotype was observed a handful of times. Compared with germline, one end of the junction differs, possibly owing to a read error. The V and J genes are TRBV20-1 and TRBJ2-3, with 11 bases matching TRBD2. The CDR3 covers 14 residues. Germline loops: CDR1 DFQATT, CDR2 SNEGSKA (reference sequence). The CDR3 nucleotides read TGCAGTACTAGAGCTAGCGGGGGGACAGATACGCAGTATTTT. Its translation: CSTRASGGTDTQYF.

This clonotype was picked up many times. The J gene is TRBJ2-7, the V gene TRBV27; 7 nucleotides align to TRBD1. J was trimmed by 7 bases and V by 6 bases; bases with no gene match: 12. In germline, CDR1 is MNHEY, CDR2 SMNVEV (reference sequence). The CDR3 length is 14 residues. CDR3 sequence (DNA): TGTGCCAGCAGGAGAGGGCAGGGGGTCTGGGAGCAGTACTTC. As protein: CASRRGQGVWEQYF.

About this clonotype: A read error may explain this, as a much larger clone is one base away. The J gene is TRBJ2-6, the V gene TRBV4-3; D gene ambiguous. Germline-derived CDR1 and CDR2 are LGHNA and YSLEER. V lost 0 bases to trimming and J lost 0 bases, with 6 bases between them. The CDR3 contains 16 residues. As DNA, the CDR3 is TGCGCCAGCAGCCAAGATAAGGGCTCTGGGGCCAACGTCCTGACTTTC. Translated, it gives CASSQDKGSGANVLTF.

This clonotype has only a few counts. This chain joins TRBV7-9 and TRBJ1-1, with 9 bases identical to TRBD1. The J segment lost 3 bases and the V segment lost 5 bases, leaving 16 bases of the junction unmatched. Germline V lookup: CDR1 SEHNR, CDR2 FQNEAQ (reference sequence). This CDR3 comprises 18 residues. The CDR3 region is CASSPSFRDRARDTEAFF. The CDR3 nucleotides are TGTGCCAGCAGCCCCTCCTTCCGGGACAGGGCTCGGGACACTGAAGCTTTCTTT.

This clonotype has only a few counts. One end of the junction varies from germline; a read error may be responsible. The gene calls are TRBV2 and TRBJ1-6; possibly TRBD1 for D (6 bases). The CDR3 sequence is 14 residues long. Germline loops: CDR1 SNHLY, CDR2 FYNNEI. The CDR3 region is CASSARTDNPPLHF. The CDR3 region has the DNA TGTGCCAGCAGTGCACGGACAGATAATCCACCCCTCCACTTT.

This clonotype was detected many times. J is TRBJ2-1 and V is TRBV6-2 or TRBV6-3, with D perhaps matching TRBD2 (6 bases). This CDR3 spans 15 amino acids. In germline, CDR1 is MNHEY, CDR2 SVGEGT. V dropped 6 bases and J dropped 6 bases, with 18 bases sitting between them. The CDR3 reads CASSFTTGTGNEQFF. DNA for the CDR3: TGTGCCAGCAGCTTTACAACCGGGACTGGCAATGAGCAGTTCTTC.

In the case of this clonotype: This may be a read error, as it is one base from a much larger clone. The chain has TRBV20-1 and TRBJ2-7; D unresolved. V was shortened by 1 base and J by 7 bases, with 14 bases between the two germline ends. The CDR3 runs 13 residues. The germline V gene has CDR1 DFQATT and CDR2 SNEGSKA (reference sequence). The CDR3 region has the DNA TGCAGTGCTAGAGGGACGAGGTACAATGAGCAGTACTTC. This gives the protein CSARGTRYNEQYF.

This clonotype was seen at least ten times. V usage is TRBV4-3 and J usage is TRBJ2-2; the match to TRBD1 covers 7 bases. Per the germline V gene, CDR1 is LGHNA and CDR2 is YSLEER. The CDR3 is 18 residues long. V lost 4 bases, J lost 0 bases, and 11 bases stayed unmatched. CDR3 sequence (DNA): TGCGCCAGCAGCCGGGGAACAGGGGACCGCGCGAACACCGGGGAGCTGTTTTTT. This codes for CASSRGTGDRANTGELFF.

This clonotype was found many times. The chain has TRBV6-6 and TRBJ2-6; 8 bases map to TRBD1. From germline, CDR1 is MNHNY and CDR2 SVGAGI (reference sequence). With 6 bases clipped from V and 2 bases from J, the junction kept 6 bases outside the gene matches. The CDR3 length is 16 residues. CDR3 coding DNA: TGTGCCAGCAGCCCCGAGACAGGGGCTGGGGCCAACGTCCTGACTTTC. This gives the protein CASSPETGAGANVLTF.

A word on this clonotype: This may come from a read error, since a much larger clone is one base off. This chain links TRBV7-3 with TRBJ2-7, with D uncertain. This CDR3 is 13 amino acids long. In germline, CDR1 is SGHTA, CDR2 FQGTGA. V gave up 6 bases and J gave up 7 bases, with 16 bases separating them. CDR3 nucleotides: TGTGCCAGCAGACGGACGGTCTGGGATGAGCAGTACTTC. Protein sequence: CASRRTVWDEQYF.

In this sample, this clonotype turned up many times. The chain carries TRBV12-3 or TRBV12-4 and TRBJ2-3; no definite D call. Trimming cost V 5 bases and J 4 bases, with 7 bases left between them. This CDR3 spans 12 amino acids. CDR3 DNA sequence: TGTGCCAGCAGTCTTTCCCCAGATACGCAGTATTTT. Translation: CASSLSPDTQYF.

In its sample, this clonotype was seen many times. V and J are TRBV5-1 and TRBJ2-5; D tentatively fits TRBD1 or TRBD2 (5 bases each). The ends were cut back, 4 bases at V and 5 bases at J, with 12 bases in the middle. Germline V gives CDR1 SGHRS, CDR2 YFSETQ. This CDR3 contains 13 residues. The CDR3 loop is CASSVLGEETQYF. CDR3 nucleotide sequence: TGCGCCAGCAGCGTGTTGGGGGAGGAGACCCAGTACTTC.

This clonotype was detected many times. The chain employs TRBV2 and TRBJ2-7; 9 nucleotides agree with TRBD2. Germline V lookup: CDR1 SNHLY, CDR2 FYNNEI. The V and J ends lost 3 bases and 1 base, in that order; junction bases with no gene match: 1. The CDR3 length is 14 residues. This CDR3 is CASSETSGSYEQYF. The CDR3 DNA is TGTGCCAGCAGTGAGACTAGCGGTTCCTACGAGCAGTACTTC.

The CDR3 sequence: CASSLGDREDQPQHF. DNA for the CDR3: TGTGCCAGCAGCTTAGGGGACAGGGAAGATCAGCCCCAGCATTTT. The chain uses TRBV11-2 and TRBJ1-5; 9 nucleotides align to TRBD1. V lost 1 base and J lost 5; bases outside the gene matches: 3. Germline V gene lookup returns CDR1 SGHAT and CDR2 FQNNGV. CDR3 length: 15 residues.

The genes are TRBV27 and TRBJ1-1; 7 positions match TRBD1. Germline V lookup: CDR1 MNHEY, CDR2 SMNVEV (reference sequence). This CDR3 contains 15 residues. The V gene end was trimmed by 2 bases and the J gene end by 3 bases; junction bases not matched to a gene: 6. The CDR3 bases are TGTGCCAGCAGTTTAGGGCAGGGGGGGGACACTGAAGCTTTCTTT. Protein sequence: CASSLGQGGDTEAFF.

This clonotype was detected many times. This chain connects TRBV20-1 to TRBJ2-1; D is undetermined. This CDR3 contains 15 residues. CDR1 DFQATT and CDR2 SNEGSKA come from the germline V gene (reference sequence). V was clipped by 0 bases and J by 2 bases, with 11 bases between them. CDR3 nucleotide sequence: TGCAGTGCTAGAGAGGCACACATACCCTACAATGAGCAGTTCTTC. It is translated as CSAREAHIPYNEQFF.

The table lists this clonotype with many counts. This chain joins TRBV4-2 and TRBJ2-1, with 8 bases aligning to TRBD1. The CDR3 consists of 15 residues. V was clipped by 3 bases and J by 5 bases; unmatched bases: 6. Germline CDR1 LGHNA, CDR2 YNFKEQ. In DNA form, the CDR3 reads TGTGCCAGCAGCCAGTCGGGACAGGAGCACAATGAGCAGTTCTTC. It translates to CASSQSGQEHNEQFF.

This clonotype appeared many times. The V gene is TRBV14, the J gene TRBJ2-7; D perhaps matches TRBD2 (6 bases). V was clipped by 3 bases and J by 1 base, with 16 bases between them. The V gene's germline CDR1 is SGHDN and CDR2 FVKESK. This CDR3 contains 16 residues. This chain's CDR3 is CASSHRSGLQSYEQYF. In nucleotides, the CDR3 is TGTGCCAGCAGCCATAGATCAGGACTACAATCCTACGAGCAGTACTTC. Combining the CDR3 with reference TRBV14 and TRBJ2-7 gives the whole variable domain EAGVTQFPSHSVIEKGQTVTLRCDPISGHDNLYWYRRVMGKEIKFLLHFVKESKQDESGMPNNRFLAERTGGTYSTLKVQPAELEDSGVYFCASSHRSGLQSYEQYFGPGTRLTVT.

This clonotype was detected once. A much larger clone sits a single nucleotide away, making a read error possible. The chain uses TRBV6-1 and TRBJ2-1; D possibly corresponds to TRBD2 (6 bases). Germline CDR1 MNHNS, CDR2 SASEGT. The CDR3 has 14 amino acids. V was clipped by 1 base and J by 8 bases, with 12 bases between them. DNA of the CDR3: TGTGCCAGCAGTGAAGGGGAGGATTGCGATGAGCAGTTCTTC. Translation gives CASSEGEDCDEQFF.